The sequence of this TCR beta chain was determined in a study of T cell repertoires in cytomegalovirus infection. Overall study: CMV infection together with matching HLA type was indicated by public TCR beta signatures.

The germline gives CDR1 MDHEN, CDR2 SYDVKM. The V and J ends lost 2 bases and 4 bases respectively, with 8 bases between them. CDR3 length: 14 amino acids. Study findings and constraints: Clonotypes of TCR beta that were HLA-C-restricted and CMV-specific dominated the ex vivo response.

Turning to this clonotype: Its antigen remains unknown.

TCRdb reprocessed the reads with MiXCR, giving one entry per CDR3 protein. The table lists about 450,000 distinct CDR3 sequences, roughly 30% of them singletons. The chain couples TRBV28 to TRBJ1-4; D unclear. The sequence was obtained from a human donor in good health (CMV status not recorded). Some clones in this sample may be carry-over from other donors' samples. The sample comprised PBMCs. CDR3 in DNA: TGTGCCAGCAGTTTAGCAGGAATTAATGAAAAACTGTTTTTT. It encodes CASSLAGINEKLFF.